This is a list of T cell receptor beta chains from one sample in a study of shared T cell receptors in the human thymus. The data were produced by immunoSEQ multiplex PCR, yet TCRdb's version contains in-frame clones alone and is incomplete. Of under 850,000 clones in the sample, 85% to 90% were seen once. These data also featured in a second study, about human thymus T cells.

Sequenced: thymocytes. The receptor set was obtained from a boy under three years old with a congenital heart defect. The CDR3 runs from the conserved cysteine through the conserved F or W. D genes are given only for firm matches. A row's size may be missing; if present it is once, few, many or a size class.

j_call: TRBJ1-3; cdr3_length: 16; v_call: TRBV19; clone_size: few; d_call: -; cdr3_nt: TGTGCCAGTAGTATCGGCCCGGGTTACTCTGGAAACACCATATATTTT; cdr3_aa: CASSIGPGYSGNTIYF
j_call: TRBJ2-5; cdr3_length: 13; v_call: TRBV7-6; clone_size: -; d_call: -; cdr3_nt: TGTGCCAGCAGCTTGCCCCGGGAGGAGACCCAGTACTTC; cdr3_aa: CASSLPREETQYF
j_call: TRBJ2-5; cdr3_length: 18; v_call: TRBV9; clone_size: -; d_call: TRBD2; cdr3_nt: TGTGCCAGCAGCCCCGGAGAGAGTAGCGGGAGTCGGGTAGAGACCCAGTACTTC; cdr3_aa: CASSPGESSGSRVETQYF
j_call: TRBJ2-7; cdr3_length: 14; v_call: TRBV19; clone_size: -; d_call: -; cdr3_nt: TGTGCCAGTAGTATCCAGGGACTTCCCTACGAGCAGTACTTC; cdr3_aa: CASSIQGLPYEQYF
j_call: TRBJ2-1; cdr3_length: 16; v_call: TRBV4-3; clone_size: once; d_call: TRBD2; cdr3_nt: TGCGCCAGCAGCCAACCGATAGCGGGAGGGGGGGGTGAGCAGTTCTTC; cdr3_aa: CASSQPIAGGGGEQFF
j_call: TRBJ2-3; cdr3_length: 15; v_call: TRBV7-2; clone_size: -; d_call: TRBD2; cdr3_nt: TGTGCCAGCAGCCCGACTAGCCTACCTTTAAATACGCAGTATTTT; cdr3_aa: CASSPTSLPLNTQYF
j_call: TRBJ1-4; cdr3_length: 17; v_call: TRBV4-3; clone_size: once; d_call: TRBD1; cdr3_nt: TGCGCCAGCAGCCAAGATCCTACAGGGGGCCGGAATGAAAAACTGTTTTTT; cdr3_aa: CASSQDPTGGRNEKLFF
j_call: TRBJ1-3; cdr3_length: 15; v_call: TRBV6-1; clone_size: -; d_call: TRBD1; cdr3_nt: TGTGCCAGCAGTGACGACAGGGTGGTTGGAAACACCATATATTTT; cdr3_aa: CASSDDRVVGNTIYF
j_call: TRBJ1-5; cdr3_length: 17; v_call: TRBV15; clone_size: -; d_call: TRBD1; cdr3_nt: TGTGCCACCAGCAGAGTAGTTCGGGACAGAGGCAATCAGCCCCAGCATTTT; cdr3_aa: CATSRVVRDRGNQPQHF
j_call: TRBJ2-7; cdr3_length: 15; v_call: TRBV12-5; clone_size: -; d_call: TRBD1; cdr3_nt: TGTGCTAGTGGTGTGAGGGGGACAGGGTTCTACGAGCAGTACTTC; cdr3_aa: CASGVRGTGFYEQYF
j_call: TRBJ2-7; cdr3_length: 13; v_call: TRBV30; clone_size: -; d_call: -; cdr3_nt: TGTGCCTGGAGTGGAGGGAGCGCCTACGAGCAGTACTTC; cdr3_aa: CAWSGGSAYEQYF
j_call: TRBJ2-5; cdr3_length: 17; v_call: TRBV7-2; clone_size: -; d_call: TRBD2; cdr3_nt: TGTGCCAGCAGCCTGGGACTAGCGGGAGGCCCTCGGGAGACCCAGTACTTC; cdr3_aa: CASSLGLAGGPRETQYF
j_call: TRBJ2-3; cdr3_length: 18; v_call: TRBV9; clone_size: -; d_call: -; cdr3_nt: TGTGCCAGCAGCGCCACCGAATGGGGGCAGGGCGGTGAAGATACGCAGTATTTT; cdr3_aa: CASSATEWGQGGEDTQYF
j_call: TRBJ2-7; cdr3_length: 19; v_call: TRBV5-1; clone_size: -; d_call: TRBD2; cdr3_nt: TGCGCCAGCAGCGGAAGCAGTTATGGACTAGCGGGAGCCCCCTTTGAGCAGTACTTC; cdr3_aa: CASSGSSYGLAGAPFEQYF
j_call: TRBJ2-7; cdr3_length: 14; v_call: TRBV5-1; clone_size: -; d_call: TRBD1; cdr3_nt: TGCGCCAGCAGCGACCGGGACAGGGGGCTCGAGCAGTACTTC; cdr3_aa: CASSDRDRGLEQYF
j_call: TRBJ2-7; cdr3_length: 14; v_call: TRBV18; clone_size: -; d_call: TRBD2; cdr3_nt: TGTGCCAGCTCACCAAAGCGGGAGCCCTACGAGCAGTACTTC; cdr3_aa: CASSPKREPYEQYF
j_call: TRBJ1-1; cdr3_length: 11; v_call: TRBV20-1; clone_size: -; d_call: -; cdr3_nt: TGCAGTGCGGGTACAGGGACTGAAGCTTTCTTT; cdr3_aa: CSAGTGTEAFF
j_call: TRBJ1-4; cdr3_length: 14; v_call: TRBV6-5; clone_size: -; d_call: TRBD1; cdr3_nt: TGTGCCAGCAGTTTGGGACAGGGCAGTGAAAAACTGTTTTTT; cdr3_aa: CASSLGQGSEKLFF
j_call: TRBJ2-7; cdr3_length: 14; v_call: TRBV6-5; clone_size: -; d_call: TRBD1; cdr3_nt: TGTGCCAGCAGTTTAACAGGGGTGAACTACGAGCAGTACTTC; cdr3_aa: CASSLTGVNYEQYF
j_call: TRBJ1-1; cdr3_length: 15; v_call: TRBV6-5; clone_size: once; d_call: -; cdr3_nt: TGTGCCAGCAGTTATATTCTACAGGGGAACACTGAAGCTTTCTTT; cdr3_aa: CASSYILQGNTEAFF
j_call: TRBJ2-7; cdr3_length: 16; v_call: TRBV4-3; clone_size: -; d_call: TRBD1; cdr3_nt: TGCGCCAGCAGCTCTAGGATGGGACAGGCGTCCTACGAGCAGTACTTC; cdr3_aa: CASSSRMGQASYEQYF
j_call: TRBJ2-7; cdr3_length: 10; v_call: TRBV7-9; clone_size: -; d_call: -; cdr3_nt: TGTGCCAGCAGCTTGGGGGCAGCGGACTTC; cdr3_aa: CASSLGAADF
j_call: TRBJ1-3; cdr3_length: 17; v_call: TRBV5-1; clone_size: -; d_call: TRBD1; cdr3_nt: TGCGCCAGCAGGCCGGGACAGGGAGTCTTCTGGGGAAACACCATATATTTT; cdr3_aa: CASRPGQGVFWGNTIYF